Given below is one T cell receptor (beta chain) in context. Its antigen is undetermined. This record comes from a study of OX40 agonist ivuxolimab in advanced cancers. Findings and caveats of the study: Within 6 weeks, CD4+ and CD8+ blood T cells expanded clonally at 0.1 to 3.0 mg/kg.

Looked up from germline, CDR1 is SGHDN and CDR2 is FVKESK. V was cut by 1 base and J by 5 bases, with 9 bases left in between. CDR3 length: 13 residues. Profiled with immunoSEQ multiplex PCR; TCRdb holds only in-frame clones, not every one. The sample includes just over 35,000 clones, 84% of them seen just once. The sample here was CD4+ or CD8+ T cells sorted from blood, taken in a trial of the OX40 agonist ivuxolimab. This receptor was obtained from an adult with an advanced solid tumor such as melanoma, head and neck, liver or kidney cancer. The J gene is TRBJ2-7, the V gene TRBV14, with D possibly called TRBD1 or TRBD2 (5 bases each). For the CDR3, the DNA is TGTGCCAGCAGCCAAGGAGGGGCGGACGAGCAGTACTTC. Protein product: CASSQGGADEQYF.